These 25 T cell receptor beta chains came from one sample sequenced in a study of T cell responses to AZD1222 COVID-19 vaccine. The data were produced by immunoSEQ multiplex PCR, yet TCRdb's version contains in-frame clones alone and is incomplete. The repertoire holds more than 100,000 clones, with roughly 88% as singletons. The sequenced sample was peripheral blood, obtained on day 0 of AZD1222 vaccination. These receptors came from an adult in good health.

This clone was counted a single time. The rearrangement links TRBV9 to TRBJ2-5; 8 bases line up with TRBD2. Trimming took 0 bases from V and 0 from J; bases not matched to a gene: 1. CDR3 size: 15 residues. Germline V gives CDR1 SGDLS, CDR2 YYNGEE. As DNA, the CDR3 is TGTGCCAGCAGCGTAGGTAGCGGGAACCAAGAGACCCAGTACTTC. Encoded protein: CASSVGSGNQETQYF. Using reference TRBV9 and TRBJ2-5 for the parts outside the CDR3, the full variable domain is DSGVTQTPKHLITATGQRVTLRCSPRSGDLSVYWYQQSLDQGLQFLIQYYNGEERAKGNILERFSAQQFPDLHSELNLSSLELGDSALYFCASSVGSGNQETQYFGPGTRLLVL.

The chain combines TRBV10-3 with TRBJ1-2; the match to TRBD1 covers 7 bases. CDR1 ENHRY and CDR2 SYGVKD come from the germline V gene. The CDR3 sequence is 12 residues long. V was clipped by 5 bases and J by 5 bases; unmatched bases: 2. CDR3: CAISTGEYGYTF. CDR3 nucleotide sequence: TGTGCCATCAGTACAGGGGAATATGGCTACACCTTC.

The rearrangement joins TRBV4-3 to TRBJ2-3; D uncertain. Germline V gene data show CDR1 as LGHNA and CDR2 as YSLEER. There are 13 residues in the CDR3. The ends were cut back, 0 bases at V and 11 bases at J, with 12 bases in the middle. This chain's CDR3 is CASSQDTGRGQYF. The CDR3 DNA is TGCGCCAGCAGCCAAGATACCGGGCGTGGGCAGTATTTT.

The gene calls are TRBV4-2 and TRBJ1-6, with 7 nucleotides matching TRBD1. V shed 4 bases and J 6 bases; nucleotides not matched to a gene: 6. Germline V CDR1 and CDR2: LGHNA, YNFKEQ. There are 15 residues in the CDR3. The CDR3 DNA is TGTGCCAGCAGCCGTGAGGGGGCGCTTAATTCACCCCTCCACTTT. Protein product: CASSREGALNSPLHF.

The chain is built from TRBV18 and TRBJ1-5; D gene unclear. The V end lost 3 bases, the J end lost 3 bases, and 12 bases lay between the germline ends. Per germline, CDR1 KGHSH and CDR2 LQKENI. CDR3 length: 15 amino acids. CDR3 protein: CASSPTRVSNQPQHF. The CDR3 region has the DNA TGTGCCAGCTCACCTACGCGAGTTTCCAATCAGCCCCAGCATTTT.

This chain uses TRBV2 with TRBJ2-2; D possibly corresponds to TRBD1 (8 bases). Germline V CDR1 and CDR2: SNHLY, FYNNEI. The CDR3 loop spans 13 amino acids. V was cut by 8 bases and J by 6 bases, with 13 bases left in between. CDR3 in DNA: TGTGCCAGCGGACAGGGAGGGGCCGGGGAGCTGTTTTTT. Translation: CASGQGGAGELFF. Using reference TRBV2 and TRBJ2-2 for the parts outside the CDR3, the full variable domain is EPEVTQTPSHQVTQMGQEVILRCVPISNHLYFYWYRQILGQKVEFLVSFYNNEISEKSEIFDDQFSVERPDGSNFTLKIRSTKLEDSAMYFCASGQGGAGELFFGEGSRLTVL.

This rearrangement joins TRBV2 to TRBJ2-7; D is unresolved. V lost 2 bases and J lost 4, with 0 bases in between. CDR3 length: 10 residues. CDR1 and CDR2 from the germline V gene are SNHLY and FYNNEI. The CDR3 region is CASSEYEQYF. CDR3 nucleotides: TGTGCCAGCAGTGAATACGAGCAGTACTTC. The complete variable domain, with remaining parts taken from reference TRBV2 and TRBJ2-7, reads EPEVTQTPSHQVTQMGQEVILRCVPISNHLYFYWYRQILGQKVEFLVSFYNNEISEKSEIFDDQFSVERPDGSNFTLKIRSTKLEDSAMYFCASSEYEQYFGPGTRLTVT.

The chain couples TRBV6-2 or TRBV6-3 to TRBJ1-6, with 8 positions matching TRBD1. Germline-derived CDR1 and CDR2 are MNHEY and SVGEGT. The CDR3 is 15 amino acids. The J segment lost 6 bases and the V segment lost 5 bases, leaving 6 bases of the junction unmatched. As DNA, the CDR3 is TGTGCCAGCAGTGACAGGGACAGGCTTAATTCACCCCTCCACTTT. It translates to CASSDRDRLNSPLHF.

This chain uses TRBV7-2 with TRBJ2-7; 8 bases agree with TRBD2. V lost 5 bases, J lost 0 bases, and 6 bases stayed unmatched. Germline CDR1 and CDR2: SGHTA and FQGNSA. The CDR3 is 15 residues long. This CDR3 reads CASSPVAGTSYEQYF. For the CDR3, the DNA is TGTGCCAGCAGCCCTGTAGCGGGAACCTCCTACGAGCAGTACTTC.

The chain uses TRBV3-1 (or the pseudogene TRBV3-2) and TRBJ1-6; tentative D call: TRBD1 (5 bases). Trimming removed 1 base at V and 8 bases at J, with 18 bases between. The CDR3 totals 17 residues. CDR1 is LGHDT and CDR2 is YNNKEL in the germline V gene (reference sequence). CDR3 in amino acids: CASSQARWGVEYSPLHF. The CDR3 DNA is TGTGCCAGCAGCCAAGCTAGGTGGGGGGTCGAGTATTCACCCCTCCACTTT.

This clone is a singleton in its sample. The chain employs TRBV4-3 and TRBJ2-3; D may correspond to TRBD1 or TRBD2 (5 bases each). CDR1 and CDR2 from the germline V gene are LGHNA and YSLEER. Trimming stripped 1 base from V and 4 bases from J, with 15 bases between. This CDR3 comprises 16 residues. CDR3 sequence (DNA): TGCGCCAGCAGCCAAGGTGGGGGATTTGGGCCAGATACGCAGTATTTT. Translation gives CASSQGGGFGPDTQYF.

This rearrangement joins TRBV5-6 to TRBJ2-1, with D possibly being TRBD1 (7 bases). This CDR3 has 15 residues. V lost 4 bases, J lost 4 bases, and 15 bases lay in between. Germline lookup yields CDR1 SGHDT and CDR2 YYEEEE. DNA of the CDR3: TGTGCCAGCAGCCCCGCGGCGGGACAGTACAATGAGCAGTTCTTC. It is translated as CASSPAAGQYNEQFF.

The V call is TRBV7-9, the J call TRBJ2-1, with 9 bases matching TRBD2. Looked up from germline, CDR1 is SEHNR and CDR2 is FQNEAQ (reference sequence). This CDR3 spans 15 amino acids. Losses at the gene ends were 3 bases for V and 9 bases for J; bases not matched to a gene: 9. The CDR3 DNA is TGTGCCAGCAGCTTGGGGACTAGCTCCGGGGGTGAGCAGTTCTTC. Translating gives CASSLGTSSGGEQFF.

The rearrangement links TRBV10-3 to TRBJ1-1, with D hard to call. Per the germline V gene, CDR1 is ENHRY and CDR2 is SYGVKD. The ends were cut back, 8 bases at V and 2 bases at J, with 9 bases in the middle. This CDR3 contains 12 residues. DNA for the CDR3: TGTGCCATCGGTGGGTCTAACACTGAAGCTTTCTTT. Its translation is CAIGGSNTEAFF.

The chain couples TRBV14 to TRBJ1-2; 8 bases fit TRBD1. This CDR3 comprises 15 residues. CDR1 is SGHDN, CDR2 FVKESK, per germline. Losses at the gene ends were 5 bases for V and 6 bases for J; bases not matched to a gene: 11. The CDR3 protein is CASSYRTGGLNGYTF. DNA for the CDR3: TGTGCCAGCAGCTACCGAACAGGGGGTCTTAATGGCTACACCTTC. The whole variable domain, filled in from reference TRBV14 and TRBJ1-2, reads EAGVTQFPSHSVIEKGQTVTLRCDPISGHDNLYWYRRVMGKEIKFLLHFVKESKQDESGMPNNRFLAERTGGTYSTLKVQPAELEDSGVYFCASSYRTGGLNGYTFGSGTRLTVV.

V is TRBV30 and J is TRBJ1-1, with D tentatively TRBD1 (5 bases). The CDR3 contains 12 residues. Germline V gene lookup returns CDR1 GTSNPN and CDR2 SVGIG (reference sequence). The V and J ends lost 0 bases and 11 bases respectively, with 13 bases between them. CDR3 coding DNA: TGTGCCTGGAGTGTACGAGGGACTCCCGCTTTCTTT. It encodes CAWSVRGTPAFF. Supplemented by reference TRBV30 and TRBJ1-1, the full variable domain reads SQTIHQWPATLVQPVGSPLSLECTVEGTSNPNLYWYRQAAGRGLQLLFYSVGIGQISSEVPQNLSASRPQDRQFILSSKKLLLSDSGFYLCAWSVRGTPAFFGQGTRLTVV.

CDR3: CASSLAHHQETQYF. For the CDR3, the DNA is TGTGCCAGCAGCTTAGCACACCACCAAGAGACCCAGTACTTC. The V and J genes are TRBV7-2 and TRBJ2-5; D call uncertain. Germline loops: CDR1 SGHTA, CDR2 FQGNSA. The CDR3 spans 14 residues. V shed 0 bases and J shed 0 bases, with 5 bases lying between them.

The CDR3 is CARSPNRGTKNTPYNEQFF. The CDR3 DNA is TGTGCCAGAAGCCCTAACAGGGGCACGAAAAACACTCCCTACAATGAGCAGTTCTTC. This chain connects TRBV5-3 to TRBJ2-1; TRBD1 matches at 7 bases. TRBV5-3 is known as an ORF, though its function is uncertain. The V and J ends lost 4 bases and 2 bases, in that order; junction bases with no gene match: 18. The CDR3 covers 19 residues.

The gene calls are TRBV7-2 and TRBJ2-2, with a weak D call TRBD1 (6 bases). This CDR3 contains 15 residues. Germline assignment: CDR1 SGHTA and CDR2 FQGNSA. Trimming cost V 1 base and J 2 bases, with 8 bases left between them. The CDR3 sequence: CASSLEGTNTGELFF. DNA of the CDR3: TGTGCCAGCAGCTTAGAAGGGACAAACACCGGGGAGCTGTTTTTT.

This rearrangement joins TRBV7-2 to TRBJ1-1; 8 bases are a match to TRBD1. Germline CDR1 is SGHTA and CDR2 is FQGNSA. The CDR3 sequence is 15 residues long. Unmatched junction bases numbered 11, after V lost 0 bases and J lost 11 bases. The CDR3 reads CASSLARTGPQRAFF. CDR3 coding DNA: TGTGCCAGCAGCTTAGCAAGGACAGGGCCCCAACGGGCTTTCTTT.

The chain couples TRBV6-5 to TRBJ2-5; D remains unclear. Germline-derived CDR1 and CDR2 are MNHEY and SVGAGI. The V and J ends lost 6 bases and 6 bases respectively, with 14 bases between them. The CDR3 is 13 residues long. CDR3 coding DNA: TGTGCCAGCAGGACGGCGGTTTTAAAGACCCAGTACTTC. It is translated as CASRTAVLKTQYF.

This clone occurred once. The chain combines TRBV28 with TRBJ1-3; D is possibly TRBD1 (5 bases). V was shortened by 11 bases and J by 3 bases, with 11 bases between the two germline ends. Germline-derived CDR1 and CDR2 are MDHEN and SYDVKM. The CDR3 loop spans 12 amino acids. In DNA, the CDR3 is TGTGCCGCGATGGGGGATGGAAACACCATATATTTT. Its translation is CAAMGDGNTIYF.

The chain links TRBV6-5 to TRBJ2-5; D is undetermined. The V end lost 5 bases, the J end lost 2 bases, and 9 bases lay between the germline ends. The CDR3 spans 13 residues. Germline CDR1 MNHEY, CDR2 SVGAGI. The CDR3 spells CASSTFRQETQYF. In DNA form, the CDR3 reads TGTGCCAGCAGTACCTTCAGGCAAGAGACCCAGTACTTC.

This CDR3 is CASPEGQGVGYTF. CDR3 sequence (DNA): TGTGCCAGCCCGGAGGGGCAGGGGGTAGGCTACACCTTC. This chain links TRBV2 with TRBJ1-2; 7 bases line up with TRBD1. V dropped 8 bases and J dropped 8; count of bases not matched to a gene: 11. Germline CDR1 reads SNHLY; CDR2 reads FYNNEI. This CDR3 contains 13 residues.

This sequence joins TRBV10-2 and TRBJ1-5, with TRBD1 matching over 7 bases. The CDR3 is 15 amino acids. Trimming at V came to 8 bases and at J to 3 bases, leaving 10 bases not matched to a gene. Germline CDR1 and CDR2: WSHSY and SAAADI. The CDR3 spells CASAPGTATNQPQHF. CDR3 nucleotide sequence: TGCGCCAGCGCCCCCGGGACAGCCACCAATCAGCCCCAGCATTTT.